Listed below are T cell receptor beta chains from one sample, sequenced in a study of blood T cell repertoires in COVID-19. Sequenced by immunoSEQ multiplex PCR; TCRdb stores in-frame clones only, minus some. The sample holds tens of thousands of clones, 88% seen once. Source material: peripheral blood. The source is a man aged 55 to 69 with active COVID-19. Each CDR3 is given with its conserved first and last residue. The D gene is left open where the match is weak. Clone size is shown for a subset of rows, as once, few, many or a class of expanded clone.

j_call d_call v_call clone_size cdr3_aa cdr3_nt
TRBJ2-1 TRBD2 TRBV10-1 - CASSESVQREGFSYNEQFF TGCGCCAGCAGTGAGTCGGTCCAGCGGGAGGGCTTCTCCTACAATGAGCAGTTCTTC
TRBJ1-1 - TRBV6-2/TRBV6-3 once CASSYSEGNTEAFF TGTGCCAGCAGTTACTCGGAGGGAAACACTGAAGCTTTCTTT
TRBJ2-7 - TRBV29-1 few CSVSLAGQLSYEQYF TGCAGCGTTAGCCTTGCGGGACAGCTCTCCTACGAGCAGTACTTC
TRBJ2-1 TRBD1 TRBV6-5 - CASSETGGTYNEQFF TGTGCCAGCAGCGAGACAGGGGGCACCTACAATGAGCAGTTCTTC
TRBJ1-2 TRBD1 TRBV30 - CACDRDYGYTF TGTGCCTGCGACAGGGACTATGGCTACACCTTC
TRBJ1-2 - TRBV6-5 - CASSYSRSYGYTF TGTGCCAGCAGTTACTCGCGGAGTTATGGCTACACCTTC
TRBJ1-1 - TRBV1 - CTSSHELTEAFF TGCACCAGCAGCCACGAACTTACTGAAGCTTTCTTT
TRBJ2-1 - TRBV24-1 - CATSDLFDEQFF TGTGCCACCAGTGATTTATTCGATGAGCAGTTCTTC
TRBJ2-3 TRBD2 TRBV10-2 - CASSERAGGTSGNIDTQYF TGCGCCAGCAGTGAGAGGGCCGGAGGGACTAGCGGGAATATAGATACGCAGTATTTT
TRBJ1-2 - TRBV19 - CASTGRGGINYGYTF TGTGCCAGTACCGGAAGGGGTGGAATTAACTATGGCTACACCTTC
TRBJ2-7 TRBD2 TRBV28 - CASTLWGGSSYEQYF TGTGCCAGCACCCTGTGGGGGGGAAGCTCCTACGAGCAGTACTTC
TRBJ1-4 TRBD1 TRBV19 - CAKSLGTGEGLNEKLFF TGTGCCAAGTCGCTAGGGACAGGGGAAGGCCTAAATGAAAAACTGTTTTTT
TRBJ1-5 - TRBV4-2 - CASSQDSQPQHF TGTGCCAGCAGCCAAGATAGTCAGCCCCAGCATTTT
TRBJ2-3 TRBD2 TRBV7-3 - CASSEGRLAGRDTQYF TGTGCCAGCAGCGAGGGGCGGCTAGCGGGAAGAGATACGCAGTATTTT